Following are 23 T cell receptor beta chains from one sample sequenced in a study of T cell changes during pregnancy in multiple sclerosis. The method was immunoSEQ multiplex PCR; TCRdb's version includes in-frame clones alone and lacks a portion of them. In the table there are some 140,000 clones, 90% to 98% of which are singletons. The sample consisted of peripheral blood, taken after pregnancy. Source of these receptors: a female donor with multiple sclerosis, enrolled in a pregnancy study.

The chain combines TRBV28 with TRBJ2-7; D ambiguous. Germline assignment: CDR1 MDHEN and CDR2 SYDVKM. V was cut by 10 bases and J by 2 bases, with 18 bases left in between. The CDR3 extends over 14 amino acids. The CDR3 region is CAKEFRVPTYEQYF. The CDR3 DNA sequence: TGTGCCAAAGAGTTCCGGGTTCCGACCTACGAGCAGTACTTC.

The CDR3 nucleotides are TGTGCCTGGAGCCCGGGATATCAAAAGACCCAGTACTTC. Protein: CAWSPGYQKTQYF. V and J are TRBV30 and TRBJ2-5; D may be TRBD2 (5 bases). The germline V gene encodes CDR1 GTSNPN and CDR2 SVGIG (reference sequence). V shed 3 bases and J shed 6 bases, with 14 bases lying between them. The CDR3 has 13 residues.

The chain combines TRBV7-6 with TRBJ2-7, with 8 nucleotides matching TRBD1. Germline V gene sequence: CDR1 SGHVS, CDR2 FNYEAQ. The trim removed 0 bases at V and 4 bases at J, leaving 5 bases unmatched. The CDR3 is 15 residues long. The DNA for the CDR3 is TGTGCCAGCAGCTTAGCGCGGGACAGGATATACGAGCAGTACTTC. It translates to CASSLARDRIYEQYF.

V and J are TRBV28 and TRBJ1-1; D might be TRBD1 (6 bases). CDR1 and CDR2 (germline): MDHEN, SYDVKM. V shed 0 bases and J shed 4 bases, with 9 bases lying between them. The CDR3 extends over 14 amino acids. As DNA, the CDR3 is TGTGCCAGCAGTTTATGGAGGGGGAGCACTGAAGCTTTCTTT. It translates to CASSLWRGSTEAFF.

This chain connects TRBV28 to TRBJ2-7; weak D call: TRBD2 (6 bases). The V end was cut by 4 bases, the J end by 7 bases, with 11 bases between. The CDR3 is made up of 12 amino acids. Per the germline V gene, CDR1 is MDHEN and CDR2 is SYDVKM. For the CDR3, the DNA is TGTGCCAGCAGTTCCGGGACTCTTGAGCAGTACTTC. Residues: CASSSGTLEQYF. The variable domain in full, completed from reference TRBV28 and TRBJ2-7, reads DVKVTQSSRYLVKRTGEKVFLECVQDMDHENMFWYRQDPGLGLRLIYFSYDVKMKEKGDIPEGYSVSREKKERFSLILESASTNQTSMYLCASSSGTLEQYFGPGTRLTVT.

The rearrangement joins TRBV5-4 to TRBJ2-2; 9 nucleotides agree with TRBD1. This CDR3 contains 15 residues. Trimming took 7 bases from V and 4 from J; bases not matched to a gene: 8. Per germline, CDR1 SGHNT and CDR2 YYREEE (reference sequence). This chain's CDR3 is CASSRTGVGTGELFF. For the CDR3, the DNA is TGTGCCAGCTCTAGGACAGGGGTGGGCACCGGGGAGCTGTTTTTT. Combining the CDR3 with reference TRBV5-4 and TRBJ2-2 gives the whole variable domain ETGVTQSPTHLIKTRGQQVTLRCSSQSGHNTVSWYQQALGQGPQFIFQYYREEENGRGNFPPRFSGLQFPNYSSELNVNALELDDSALYLCASSRTGVGTGELFFGEGSRLTVL.

This chain links TRBV10-3 with TRBJ2-1, with TRBD2 matching over 7 bases. This CDR3 has 15 amino acids. Trimming removed 2 bases from V and 2 bases from J; junction bases left unmatched: 3. The germline CDR1 and CDR2 sequences are ENHRY and SYGVKD. This CDR3 is CAISEPSGPYNEQFF. The CDR3 nucleotides are TGTGCCATCAGTGAGCCTAGCGGTCCCTACAATGAGCAGTTCTTC.

The rearrangement links TRBV10-3 to TRBJ2-2, with 11 bases matching TRBD2. V trimming: 11 bases; J trimming: 3 bases; junction bases outside the gene matches: 8. The CDR3 totals 15 residues. Per germline, CDR1 ENHRY and CDR2 SYGVKD. The CDR3 spells CAVDSGRVDTGELFF. The CDR3 DNA follows: TGTGCCGTCGATAGCGGGAGGGTCGACACCGGGGAGCTGTTTTTT.

The rearrangement joins TRBV29-1 to TRBJ1-4, with TRBD1 matching 7 bases. Germline V gives CDR1 SQVTM, CDR2 ANQGSEA. The CDR3 covers 12 residues. Trimming cost V 3 bases and J 14 bases; bases outside gene matches: 9. CDR3 in amino acids: CSVEGRDSRLFF. The CDR3 nucleotides read TGCAGCGTTGAGGGGCGGGACAGTAGGCTGTTTTTT.

The chain employs TRBV27 and TRBJ2-7, with 12 nucleotides matching TRBD1. Unmatched junction bases numbered 12, after V lost 9 bases and J lost 0 bases. Germline V lookup: CDR1 MNHEY, CDR2 SMNVEV (reference sequence). CDR3 length equals 17 residues. CDR3 in amino acids: CASRPGQGADSSYEQYF. In nucleotides, the CDR3 is TGTGCCAGTAGACCGGGACAGGGGGCCGATAGCTCCTACGAGCAGTACTTC.

The chain uses TRBV28 and TRBJ1-5; possibly TRBD1 for D (6 bases). The CDR3 extends over 16 amino acids. V was cut by 8 bases and J by 1 base, with 18 bases left in between. Germline V gives CDR1 MDHEN, CDR2 SYDVKM. The CDR3 bases are TGTGCCAGCGGCCTAGGGGGGGCAAAGAGCAATCAGCCCCAGCATTTT. It translates to CASGLGGAKSNQPQHF.

The V gene is TRBV6-6, the J gene TRBJ1-2; D remains unclear. Trimming removed 0 bases from V and 4 bases from J, with 6 bases in between. There are 13 residues in the CDR3. Germline CDR1 and CDR2: MNHNY and SVGAGI (reference sequence). CDR3 sequence: CASSYSSIYGYTF. In DNA, the CDR3 is TGTGCCAGCAGTTACTCGAGCATCTATGGCTACACCTTC.

J is TRBJ2-1 and V is TRBV2; 12 bases line up with TRBD2. This CDR3 is 20 amino acids long. V trimming: 3 bases; J trimming: 1 base; junction bases outside the gene matches: 13. CDR1 and CDR2 from the germline V gene are SNHLY and FYNNEI. In nucleotides, the CDR3 is TGTGCCAGCAGTGATTTGGCTAGCGGGAGGGCCGAGCCTTCCTACAATGAGCAGTTCTTC. It encodes CASSDLASGRAEPSYNEQFF.

V is TRBV19 and J is TRBJ2-2; D perhaps matches TRBD2 (5 bases). V gave up 7 bases and J gave up 4 bases, with 16 bases separating them. The CDR3 is 15 residues long. Germline values: CDR1 LNHDA, CDR2 SQIVND (reference sequence). The CDR3 DNA sequence: TGTGCCAGTACCGAGGGTAGCTTAATCACCGGGGAGCTGTTTTTT. It is translated as CASTEGSLITGELFF.

The count of this clone is one. The chain recombines TRBV7-2 with TRBJ1-5, with a possible D match to TRBD1 (5 bases). This CDR3 has 13 amino acids. In germline, CDR1 is SGHTA, CDR2 FQGNSA. Trimming took off 5 bases at V and 6 bases at J, with 11 bases between the two ends. Written as DNA, the CDR3 is TGTGCCAGCAGCGCCATCGGGGGTCAGCCCCAGCATTTT. Its translation: CASSAIGGQPQHF.

The V gene is TRBV4-1, the J gene TRBJ2-1; D gene uncertain. The germline CDR1 and CDR2 sequences are MGHRA and YSYEKL. This CDR3 has 15 amino acids. Trimming stripped 0 bases from V and 0 bases from J, with 6 bases between. The DNA for the CDR3 is TGCGCCAGCAGCCAAGAAACCGGCTCCTACAATGAGCAGTTCTTC. Translation gives CASSQETGSYNEQFF.

The chain links TRBV27 to TRBJ1-1, with D perhaps matching TRBD1 (5 bases). The CDR3 consists of 14 residues. CDR1 and CDR2 from the germline V gene are MNHEY and SMNVEV (reference sequence). The V end was cut by 10 bases, the J end by 1 base, with 16 bases between. CDR3 bases: TGTGCCACCAACCCCCGGGGGGGGAACACTGAAGCTTTCTTT. Amino acids: CATNPRGGNTEAFF.

This rearrangement joins TRBV27 to TRBJ2-1; perhaps TRBD2 as D (6 bases). V lost 8 bases and J lost 5, with 19 bases in between. CDR1 is MNHEY and CDR2 is SMNVEV in the germline V gene (reference sequence). CDR3 length: 15 amino acids. CDR3 sequence (DNA): TGTGCCAGCGTCCCGCGGGATGGGGGGAACAATGAGCAGTTCTTC. Translating it yields CASVPRDGGNNEQFF.

J is TRBJ2-7 and V is TRBV7-9; weak D call: TRBD1 (5 bases). Germline V CDR1 and CDR2: SEHNR, FQNEAQ (reference sequence). The CDR3 sequence is 15 residues long. V was cut by 4 bases and J by 0 bases, with 13 bases left in between. CDR3 region: CASSSAQGSSYEQYF. The CDR3 coding sequence is TGTGCCAGCAGCTCAGCTCAGGGATCCTCCTACGAGCAGTACTTC.

The chain combines TRBV7-9 with TRBJ2-1; D gene uncertain. CDR3 length: 13 amino acids. Trimming took 0 bases from V and 5 from J, leaving 5 bases between them. CDR1 is SEHNR, CDR2 FQNEAQ, per germline (reference sequence). The CDR3, as DNA: TGTGCCAGCAGCTTAGCGGCAAACAATGAGCAGTTCTTC. Its protein product is CASSLAANNEQFF.

This clone was seen once. The chain carries TRBV6-1 and TRBJ2-4, with 10 bases identical to TRBD1. CDR1 and CDR2 from the germline V gene are MNHNS and SASEGT. Trimming removed 6 bases from V and 5 bases from J; junction bases left unmatched: 7. This CDR3 spans 15 amino acids. CDR3 sequence reads: CASRELTGGENIQYF. CDR3 DNA sequence: TGTGCCAGCAGAGAACTGACAGGGGGCGAAAACATTCAGTACTTC.

This sequence joins TRBV6-6 and TRBJ2-7, with 8 bases identical to TRBD2. V lost 6 bases, J lost 4 bases, and 8 bases stayed unmatched. This CDR3 region has 14 residues. Per germline, CDR1 MNHNY and CDR2 SVGAGI (reference sequence). The CDR3 region has the DNA TGTGCCAGCAGCGTAGCGGGACTGATTTACGAGCAGTACTTC. Translation gives CASSVAGLIYEQYF.

The chain is built from TRBV6-1 and TRBJ2-7; D gene uncertain. The length of the CDR3 is 13 residues. The V end was cut by 11 bases, the J end by 0 bases, with 14 bases between. Germline CDR1 and CDR2: MNHNS and SASEGT. CDR3 bases: TGTGCCTGCTCTAAGATGTACTCCTACGAGCAGTACTTC. Residues: CACSKMYSYEQYF.